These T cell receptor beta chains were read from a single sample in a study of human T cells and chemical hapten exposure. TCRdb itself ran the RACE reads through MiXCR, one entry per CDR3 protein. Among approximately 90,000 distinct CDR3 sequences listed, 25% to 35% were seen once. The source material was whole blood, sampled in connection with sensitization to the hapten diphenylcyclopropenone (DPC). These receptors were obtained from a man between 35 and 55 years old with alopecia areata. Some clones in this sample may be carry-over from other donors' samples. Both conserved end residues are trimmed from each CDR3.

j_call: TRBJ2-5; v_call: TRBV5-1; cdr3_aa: ASTVTSGRSETQY
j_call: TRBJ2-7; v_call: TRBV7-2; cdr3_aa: ASSLAGGPLYEQY
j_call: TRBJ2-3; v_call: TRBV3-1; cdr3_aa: ASSQDPATTQY
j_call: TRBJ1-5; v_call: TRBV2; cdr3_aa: ASSVGTYSNQPQH
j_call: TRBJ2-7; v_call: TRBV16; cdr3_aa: ASSQLTEQY
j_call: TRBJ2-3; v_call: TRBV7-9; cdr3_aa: ASSRWRNTQY
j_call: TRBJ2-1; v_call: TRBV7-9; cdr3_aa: ASSATSGASRFVYNEQF
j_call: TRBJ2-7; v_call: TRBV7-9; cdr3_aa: ASSESERYEQY
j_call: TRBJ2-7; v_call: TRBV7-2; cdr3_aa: ASSPRTAYEQY
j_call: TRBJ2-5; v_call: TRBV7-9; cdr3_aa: ASSPRQGYYVQETQY
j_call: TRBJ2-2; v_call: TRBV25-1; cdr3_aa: ASSEYTNGELF
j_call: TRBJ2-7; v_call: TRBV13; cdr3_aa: ASSYDRDHYEQY
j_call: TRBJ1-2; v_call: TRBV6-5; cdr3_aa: ASSLVTGYGYT
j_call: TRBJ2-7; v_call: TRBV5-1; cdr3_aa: ASSLGSRSVYHYEQY
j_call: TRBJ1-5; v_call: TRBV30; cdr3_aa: AWSERDRNQPQH
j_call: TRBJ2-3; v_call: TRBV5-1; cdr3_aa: ASSLDGVTSTDTQY
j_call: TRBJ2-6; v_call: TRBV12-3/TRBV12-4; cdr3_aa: ASRFGRLNSGANVLT